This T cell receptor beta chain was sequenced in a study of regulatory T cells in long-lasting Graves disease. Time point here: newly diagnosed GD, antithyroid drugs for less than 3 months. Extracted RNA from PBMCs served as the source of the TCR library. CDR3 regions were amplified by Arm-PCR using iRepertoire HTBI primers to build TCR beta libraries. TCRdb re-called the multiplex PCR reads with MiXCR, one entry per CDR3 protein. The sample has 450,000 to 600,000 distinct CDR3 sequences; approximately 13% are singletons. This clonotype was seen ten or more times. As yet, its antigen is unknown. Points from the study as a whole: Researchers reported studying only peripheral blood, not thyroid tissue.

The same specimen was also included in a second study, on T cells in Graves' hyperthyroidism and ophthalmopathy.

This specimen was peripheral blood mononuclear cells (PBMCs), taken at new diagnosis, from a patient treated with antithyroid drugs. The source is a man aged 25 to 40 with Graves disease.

CDR3 nucleotide sequence: TGTGCCAGCAGTGGCATCCGGCAGGGGGGAGTAGGGGGGAAACTGTTTTTT. It specifies CASSGIRQGGVGGKLFF. The chain carries TRBV6-1 and TRBJ1-4; 7 bases are shared with TRBD1. This CDR3 region has 17 residues. V was clipped by 4 bases and J by 11 bases; unmatched bases: 19. Germline V lookup: CDR1 MNHNS, CDR2 SASEGT.